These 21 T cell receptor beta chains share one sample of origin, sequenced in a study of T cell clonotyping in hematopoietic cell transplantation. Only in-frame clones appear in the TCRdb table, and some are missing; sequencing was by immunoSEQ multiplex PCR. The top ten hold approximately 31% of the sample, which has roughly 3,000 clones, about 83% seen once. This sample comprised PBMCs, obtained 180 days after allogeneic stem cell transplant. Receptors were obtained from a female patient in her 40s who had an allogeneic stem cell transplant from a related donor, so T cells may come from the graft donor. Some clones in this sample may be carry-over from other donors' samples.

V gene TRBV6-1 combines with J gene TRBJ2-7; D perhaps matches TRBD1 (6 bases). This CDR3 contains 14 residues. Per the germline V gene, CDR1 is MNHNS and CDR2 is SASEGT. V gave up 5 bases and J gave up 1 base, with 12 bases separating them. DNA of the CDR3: TGTGCCAGCAGTACCGGCGACAGGTCCTACGAGCAGTACTTC. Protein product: CASSTGDRSYEQYF.

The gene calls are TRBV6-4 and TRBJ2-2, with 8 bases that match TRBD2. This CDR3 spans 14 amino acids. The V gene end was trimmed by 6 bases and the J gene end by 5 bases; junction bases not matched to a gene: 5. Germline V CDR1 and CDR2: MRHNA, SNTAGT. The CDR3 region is CASRLAGWTGELFF. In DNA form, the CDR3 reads TGTGCCAGCAGATTAGCGGGATGGACCGGGGAGCTGTTTTTT.

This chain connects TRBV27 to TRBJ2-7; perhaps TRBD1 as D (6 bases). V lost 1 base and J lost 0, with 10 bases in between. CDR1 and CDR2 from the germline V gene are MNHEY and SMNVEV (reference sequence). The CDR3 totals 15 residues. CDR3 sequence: CASSLWGHSSYEQYF. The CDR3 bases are TGTGCCAGCAGTTTATGGGGACATTCCTCCTACGAGCAGTACTTC.

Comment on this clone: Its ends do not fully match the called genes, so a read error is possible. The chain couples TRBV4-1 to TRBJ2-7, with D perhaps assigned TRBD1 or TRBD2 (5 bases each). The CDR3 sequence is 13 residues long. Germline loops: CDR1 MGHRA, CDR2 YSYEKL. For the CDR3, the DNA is TGTGCCAGCAGCCAAGTTGGGGGAGCCGAGCAGTACTTC. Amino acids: CASSQVGGAEQYF.

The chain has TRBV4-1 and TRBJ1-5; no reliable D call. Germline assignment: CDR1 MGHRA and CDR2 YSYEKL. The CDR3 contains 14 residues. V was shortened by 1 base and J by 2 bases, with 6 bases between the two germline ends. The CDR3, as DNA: TGCGCCAGCAGCCAAGGTAGAGGCAATCAGCCCCAGCATTTT. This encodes CASSQGRGNQPQHF.

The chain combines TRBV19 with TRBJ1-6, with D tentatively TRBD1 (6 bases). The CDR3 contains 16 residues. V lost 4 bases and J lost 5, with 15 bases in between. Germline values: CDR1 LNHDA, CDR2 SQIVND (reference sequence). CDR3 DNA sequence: TGTGCCAGTAGTAACCCCTGGGCAGGGGATAATTCACCCCTCCACTTT. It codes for CASSNPWAGDNSPLHF.

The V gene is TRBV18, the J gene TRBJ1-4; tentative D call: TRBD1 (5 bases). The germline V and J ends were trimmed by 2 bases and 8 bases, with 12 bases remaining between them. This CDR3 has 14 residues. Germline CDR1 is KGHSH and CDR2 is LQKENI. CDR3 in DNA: TGTGCCAGCTCACCATTCTGGACACTAGAAAAACTGTTTTTT. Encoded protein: CASSPFWTLEKLFF.

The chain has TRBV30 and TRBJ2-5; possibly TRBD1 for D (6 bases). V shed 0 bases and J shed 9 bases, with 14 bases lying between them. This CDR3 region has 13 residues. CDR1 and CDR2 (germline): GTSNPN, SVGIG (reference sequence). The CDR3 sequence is CAWSVDSKGAQYF. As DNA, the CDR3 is TGTGCCTGGAGTGTGGACAGTAAGGGGGCCCAGTACTTC.

The DNA for the CDR3 is TGTGCCAGCAGTTACTCGATGCTAGCGGGAAGATACGAGCAGTACTTC. It yields the protein CASSYSMLAGRYEQYF. The rearrangement links TRBV6-5 to TRBJ2-7, with 9 nucleotides matching TRBD2. CDR1 and CDR2 from the germline V gene are MNHEY and SVGAGI. The V and J ends lost 0 bases and 4 bases, in that order; junction bases with no gene match: 7. CDR3 size: 16 residues.

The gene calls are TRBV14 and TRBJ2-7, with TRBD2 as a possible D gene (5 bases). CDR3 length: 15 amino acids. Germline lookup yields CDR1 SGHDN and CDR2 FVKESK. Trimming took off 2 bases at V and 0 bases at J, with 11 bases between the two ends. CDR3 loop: CASSQIGGYSYEQYF. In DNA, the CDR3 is TGTGCCAGCAGCCAAATCGGAGGATACTCCTACGAGCAGTACTTC. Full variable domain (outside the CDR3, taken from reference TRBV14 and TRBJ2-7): EAGVTQFPSHSVIEKGQTVTLRCDPISGHDNLYWYRRVMGKEIKFLLHFVKESKQDESGMPNNRFLAERTGGTYSTLKVQPAELEDSGVYFCASSQIGGYSYEQYFGPGTRLTVT.

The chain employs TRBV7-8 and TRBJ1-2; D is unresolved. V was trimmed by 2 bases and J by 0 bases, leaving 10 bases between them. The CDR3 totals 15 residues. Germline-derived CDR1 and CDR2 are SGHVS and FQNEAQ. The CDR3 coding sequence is TGTGCCAGCAGCTTAACTGACGGACCTAACTATGGCTACACCTTC. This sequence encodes CASSLTDGPNYGYTF.

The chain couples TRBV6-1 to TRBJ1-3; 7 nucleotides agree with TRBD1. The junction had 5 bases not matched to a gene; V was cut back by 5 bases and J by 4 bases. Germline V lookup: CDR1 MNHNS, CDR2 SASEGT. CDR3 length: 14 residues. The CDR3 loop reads CASSPTGLGNTIYF. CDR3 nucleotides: TGTGCCAGCAGTCCGACAGGGTTAGGAAACACCATATATTTT.

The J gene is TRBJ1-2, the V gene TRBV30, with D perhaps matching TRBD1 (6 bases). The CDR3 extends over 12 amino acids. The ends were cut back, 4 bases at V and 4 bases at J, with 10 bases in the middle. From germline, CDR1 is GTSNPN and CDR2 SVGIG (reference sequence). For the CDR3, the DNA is TGTGCCTGGACAGGGGTAGGCTATGGCTACACCTTC. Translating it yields CAWTGVGYGYTF.

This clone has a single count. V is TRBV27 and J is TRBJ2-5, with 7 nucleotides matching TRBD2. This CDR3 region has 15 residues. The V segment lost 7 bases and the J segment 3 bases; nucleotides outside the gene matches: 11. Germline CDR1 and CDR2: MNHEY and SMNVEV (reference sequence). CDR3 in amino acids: CASTTFWRGKETQYF. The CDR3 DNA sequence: TGTGCCAGCACCACTTTTTGGCGGGGGAAAGAGACCCAGTACTTC.

CDR3 region: CASKSVRGAVQETQYF. The CDR3 DNA reads as TGTGCCAGTAAATCCGTTAGGGGAGCGGTCCAAGAGACCCAGTACTTC. The chain employs TRBV2 and TRBJ2-5; D tentatively fits TRBD1 or TRBD2 (5 bases each). The V and J ends lost 9 bases and 1 base respectively, with 21 bases between them. The CDR3 has 16 residues. The V gene's germline CDR1 is SNHLY and CDR2 FYNNEI. The full variable domain, with the rest looked up from reference TRBV2 and TRBJ2-5, is EPEVTQTPSHQVTQMGQEVILRCVPISNHLYFYWYRQILGQKVEFLVSFYNNEISEKSEIFDDQFSVERPDGSNFTLKIRSTKLEDSAMYFCASKSVRGAVQETQYFGPGTRLLVL.

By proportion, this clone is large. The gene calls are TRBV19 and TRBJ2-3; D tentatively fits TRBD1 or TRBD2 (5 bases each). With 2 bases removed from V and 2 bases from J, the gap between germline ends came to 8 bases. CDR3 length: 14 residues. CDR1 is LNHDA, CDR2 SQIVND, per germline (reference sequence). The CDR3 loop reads CASSILGDTDTQYF. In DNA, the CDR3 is TGTGCCAGTAGTATATTGGGGGACACAGATACGCAGTATTTT.

The CDR3 sequence: CAISPTGAGNGELFF. The CDR3 nucleotides are TGTGCCATCAGTCCGACAGGGGCGGGGAACGGGGAGCTGTTTTTT. The gene calls are TRBV10-3 and TRBJ2-2, with TRBD1 identical over 8 bases. CDR1 is ENHRY and CDR2 is SYGVKD in the germline V gene. After removal of 5 bases from V and 7 bases from J, the junction contained 9 bases not matched to a gene. The CDR3 totals 15 residues.

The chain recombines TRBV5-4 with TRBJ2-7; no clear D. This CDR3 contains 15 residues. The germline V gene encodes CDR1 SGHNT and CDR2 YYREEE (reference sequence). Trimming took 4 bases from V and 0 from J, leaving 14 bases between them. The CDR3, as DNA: TGTGCCAGCAGCAAAACATTCCAAGGCTCCTACGAGCAGTACTTC. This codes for CASSKTFQGSYEQYF.

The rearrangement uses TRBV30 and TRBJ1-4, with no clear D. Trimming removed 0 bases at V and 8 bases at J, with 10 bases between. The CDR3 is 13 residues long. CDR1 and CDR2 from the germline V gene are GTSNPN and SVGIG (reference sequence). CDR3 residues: CAWSVARVEKLFF. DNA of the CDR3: TGTGCCTGGAGTGTGGCCAGAGTAGAAAAACTGTTTTTT.

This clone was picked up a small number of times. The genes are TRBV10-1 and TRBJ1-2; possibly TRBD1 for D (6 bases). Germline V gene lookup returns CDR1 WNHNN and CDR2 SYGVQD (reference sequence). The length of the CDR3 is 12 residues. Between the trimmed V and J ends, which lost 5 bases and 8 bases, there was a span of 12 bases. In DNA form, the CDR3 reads TGCGCCAGCAGTAATGACAGGTGGGGCTACACCTTC. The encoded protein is CASSNDRWGYTF.

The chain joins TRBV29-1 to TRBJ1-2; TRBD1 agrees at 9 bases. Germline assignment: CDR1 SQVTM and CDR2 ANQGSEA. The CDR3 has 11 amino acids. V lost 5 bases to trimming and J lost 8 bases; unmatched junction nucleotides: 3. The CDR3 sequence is CSVWTGEGYTF. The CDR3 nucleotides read TGCAGCGTTTGGACAGGGGAGGGCTACACCTTC.